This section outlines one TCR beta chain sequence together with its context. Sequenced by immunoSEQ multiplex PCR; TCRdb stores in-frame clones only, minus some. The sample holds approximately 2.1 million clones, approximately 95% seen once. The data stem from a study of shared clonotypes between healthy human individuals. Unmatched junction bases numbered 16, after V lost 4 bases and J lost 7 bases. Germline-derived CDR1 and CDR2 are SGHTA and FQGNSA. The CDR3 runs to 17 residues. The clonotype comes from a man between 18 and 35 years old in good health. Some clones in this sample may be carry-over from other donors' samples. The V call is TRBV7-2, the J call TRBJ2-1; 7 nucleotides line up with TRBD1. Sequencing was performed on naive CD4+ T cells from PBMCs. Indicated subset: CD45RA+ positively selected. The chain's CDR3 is CASSSLPGTAFGNEQFF. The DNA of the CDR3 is TGTGCCAGCAGCTCCCTACCCGGGACAGCTTTCGGTAATGAGCAGTTCTTC.